Below, 24 T cell receptor beta chains from the same sample are listed, as sequenced in a study of blood T cell repertoires in COVID-19. Clones were read by immunoSEQ multiplex PCR, and TCRdb kept only the in-frame ones, dropping some. The table has about 110,000 clones, roughly 80% seen once. Sequencing used peripheral blood. The receptors stem from a human donor in a cohort sampled during active COVID-19.

Judged by abundance, this clone is medium-sized. CDR3 sequence: CASNRGQGIFGYNEQFF. The CDR3 DNA follows: TGTGCCAGCAACCGAGGACAGGGTATTTTTGGTTATAATGAGCAGTTCTTC. The chain uses TRBV25-1 and TRBJ2-1; TRBD1 matches at 8 bases. The CDR3 consists of 17 residues. Trimming cost V 7 bases and J 7 bases; bases outside gene matches: 18. Germline values: CDR1 MGHDK, CDR2 SYGVNS.

This chain joins TRBV9 and TRBJ2-3; 7 bases are shared with TRBD2. V lost 2 bases to trimming and J lost 4 bases; unmatched junction nucleotides: 7. This CDR3 is 15 amino acids long. Germline loops: CDR1 SGDLS, CDR2 YYNGEE. Here the CDR3 DNA reads TGTGCCAGCAGCGTGAGGCGGGAGTATCCAGATACGCAGTATTTT. This gives the protein CASSVRREYPDTQYF.

The chain uses TRBV15 and TRBJ2-1; D unresolved. CDR3 size: 12 residues. Per germline, CDR1 LNHNV and CDR2 YYDKDF (reference sequence). V shed 6 bases and J shed 8 bases, with 11 bases lying between them. This chain's CDR3 is CATSFVGDEQFF. The CDR3 DNA is TGTGCCACCAGTTTTGTGGGCGATGAGCAGTTCTTC.

The chain combines TRBV3-1 (or the pseudogene TRBV3-2) with TRBJ1-1; D ambiguous. V was shortened by 4 bases and J by 1 base, with 7 bases between the two germline ends. Germline V gene sequence: CDR1 LGHDT, CDR2 YNNKEL (reference sequence). The CDR3 runs 13 residues. In DNA, the CDR3 is TGTGCCAGCAGCCCCCGGGAGAACACTGAAGCTTTCTTT. It encodes CASSPRENTEAFF.

This clone was observed once. This chain joins TRBV5-1 and TRBJ2-1, with 12 bases matching TRBD2. Germline lookup yields CDR1 SGHRS and CDR2 YFSETQ. V was clipped by 4 bases and J by 5 bases; unmatched bases: 7. This CDR3 comprises 16 residues. The CDR3 sequence is CASSGGGLAGHNEQFF. The CDR3 DNA reads TGCGCCAGCAGCGGCGGAGGACTAGCGGGACACAATGAGCAGTTCTTC.

This clone was seen once. V and J are TRBV6-2 or TRBV6-3 and TRBJ1-2; D is undetermined. This CDR3 has 14 residues. V lost 1 base to trimming and J lost 4 bases, with 10 bases between them. In germline, CDR1 is MNHEY, CDR2 SVGEGT. CDR3 in amino acids: CASSYLGSTYGYTF. DNA of the CDR3: TGTGCCAGCAGTTACTTGGGCAGTACCTATGGCTACACCTTC.

V is TRBV11-2 and J is TRBJ2-5, with TRBD1 matching over 8 bases. The CDR3 extends over 15 amino acids. Germline trimming cut 0 bases from V and 6 bases from J; bases unmatched to any gene: 6. The germline CDR1 and CDR2 sequences are SGHAT and FQNNGV. The CDR3 DNA sequence: TGTGCCAGCAGCTTAGAAACGGGGACAGGTCAGACCCAGTACTTC. Translating it yields CASSLETGTGQTQYF.

The chain uses TRBV2 and TRBJ2-3; D gene ambiguous. This CDR3 has 14 amino acids. V was pared by 8 bases and J by 0 bases, with 12 bases between. Germline assignment: CDR1 SNHLY and CDR2 FYNNEI. The chain's CDR3 is CASHLSRSTDTQYF. CDR3 DNA sequence: TGTGCCAGCCACCTAAGCCGAAGCACAGATACGCAGTATTTT.

The DNA for the CDR3 is TGTGCCAGCAGCCAAGCGTCCGGGACAGCCTACACCGGGGAGCTGTTTTTT. Its protein is CASSQASGTAYTGELFF. The V gene is TRBV4-2, the J gene TRBJ2-2, with 7 bases aligning to TRBD1. V lost 1 base to trimming and J lost 3 bases; unmatched junction nucleotides: 8. The CDR3 has 17 amino acids. CDR1 and CDR2 (germline): LGHNA, YNFKEQ.

The chain recombines TRBV4-2 with TRBJ2-5; D may be TRBD1 (5 bases). This CDR3 has 14 residues. Germline values: CDR1 LGHNA, CDR2 YNFKEQ. Trimming cost V 3 bases and J 5 bases, with 13 bases left between them. This CDR3 reads CASSQRRAGETQYF. The CDR3 DNA follows: TGTGCCAGCAGCCAGAGAAGGGCAGGGGAGACCCAGTACTTC.

The chain uses TRBV11-2 and TRBJ2-7, with 11 nucleotides matching TRBD1. The junction had 14 bases not matched to a gene; V was cut back by 5 bases and J by 5 bases. The CDR3 length is 17 residues. Germline V CDR1 and CDR2: SGHAT, FQNNGV. The CDR3 region has the DNA TGTGCCAGCAGCGCAAATGCCGGGACAGGGGGTACCCACGAGCAGTACTTC. Residues: CASSANAGTGGTHEQYF.

The chain employs TRBV2 and TRBJ1-2, with 7 bases lining up with TRBD1. In germline, CDR1 is SNHLY, CDR2 FYNNEI. V was clipped by 6 bases and J by 0 bases; unmatched bases: 7. CDR3 size: 15 residues. The chain's CDR3 is CASRINTGANYGYTF. CDR3 sequence (DNA): TGTGCCAGCAGGATAAATACAGGGGCTAACTATGGCTACACCTTC.

The CDR3 protein is CAWSVSLTSEAYNEQFF. The CDR3 DNA is TGTGCCTGGAGTGTAAGTTTAACTAGCGAGGCCTACAATGAGCAGTTCTTC. This chain joins TRBV30 and TRBJ2-1, with 7 bases lining up with TRBD2. The CDR3 covers 17 residues. The germline V gene has CDR1 GTSNPN and CDR2 SVGIG (reference sequence). With 0 bases clipped from V and 2 bases from J, the junction kept 10 bases outside the gene matches.

This clone was counted once. This chain connects TRBV27 to TRBJ2-3, with 7 bases fitting TRBD2. The ends lost 2 bases at V and 4 bases at J; junction bases unmatched: 9. The CDR3 loop spans 16 amino acids. Germline-derived CDR1 and CDR2 are MNHEY and SMNVEV (reference sequence). The CDR3 nucleotides read TGTGCCAGCAGTTTAATGGGCGGGAGTATGTCAGATACGCAGTATTTT. Translation: CASSLMGGSMSDTQYF.

This clone was observed a few times. V and J are TRBV5-4 and TRBJ2-7; possible D gene TRBD1, 5 bases. Germline CDR1 SGHNT, CDR2 YYREEE (reference sequence). The V end lost 1 base, the J end lost 6 bases, and 17 bases lay between the germline ends. This CDR3 region has 15 residues. CDR3 amino acids: CASSLLGQGFGEQYF. CDR3 coding DNA: TGTGCCAGCAGCTTGCTTGGCCAGGGCTTCGGCGAGCAGTACTTC.

V and J are TRBV6-2 or TRBV6-3 and TRBJ2-5; possibly TRBD1 for D (5 bases). V lost 6 bases and J 4 bases, leaving 12 bases between the germline ends. Germline CDR1 reads MNHEY; CDR2 reads SVGEGT. The CDR3 has 13 amino acids. The CDR3 here is CASSPDTSETQYF. CDR3 coding DNA: TGTGCCAGCAGCCCGGACACGTCAGAGACCCAGTACTTC.

The CDR3 protein is CATKTGAQETQYF. Here the CDR3 DNA reads TGTGCCACGAAGACAGGGGCCCAAGAGACCCAGTACTTC. The V and J genes are TRBV6-5 and TRBJ2-5, with TRBD1 matching 8 bases. V shed 10 bases and J 1 base; nucleotides not matched to a gene: 5. Germline V gene data show CDR1 as MNHEY and CDR2 as SVGAGI. The CDR3 loop spans 13 amino acids.

The CDR3 DNA sequence: TGTGCCAGCAGCCCCCGCCCCAGCGGGAGGGACAATGAGCAGTTCTTC. It codes for CASSPRPSGRDNEQFF. The rearrangement uses TRBV2 and TRBJ2-1; 10 bases match TRBD2. Germline loops: CDR1 SNHLY, CDR2 FYNNEI. The V and J ends lost 6 bases and 5 bases, in that order; junction bases with no gene match: 10. There are 16 residues in the CDR3.

This sequence joins TRBV19 and TRBJ1-2, with D perhaps matching TRBD1 (5 bases). The CDR3 loop spans 13 amino acids. Trimming pared 3 bases from V and 8 bases from J, leaving 13 bases between. Germline CDR1 reads LNHDA; CDR2 reads SQIVND (reference sequence). The CDR3 loop reads CASSIYMGRGYTF. As DNA, the CDR3 is TGTGCCAGTAGTATTTATATGGGGCGAGGCTACACCTTC.

The chain is built from TRBV6-5 and TRBJ2-7; 10 bases line up with TRBD2. V lost 5 bases, J lost 7 bases, and 11 bases stayed unmatched. The CDR3 is 15 amino acids. CDR1 is MNHEY and CDR2 is SVGAGI in the germline V gene. CDR3 amino acids: CASSITSGVQSEQYV. The CDR3 coding sequence is TGTGCCAGCAGTATTACTAGCGGGGTTCAGTCGGAGCAGTACGTC.

The chain carries TRBV28 and TRBJ1-5, with a tentative D call TRBD1 (6 bases). Germline V gene data show CDR1 as MDHEN and CDR2 as SYDVKM. V was pared by 6 bases and J by 7 bases, with 13 bases between. The CDR3 covers 13 residues. The CDR3, as DNA: TGTGCCAGCAGACGAAGCGGGGGCCAGCCCCAGCATTTT. Protein: CASRRSGGQPQHF.

This rearrangement joins TRBV3-1 (or the pseudogene TRBV3-2) to TRBJ2-5, with 16 positions matching TRBD2. The CDR3 runs 18 residues. Trimming removed 1 base from V and 2 bases from J; junction bases left unmatched: 4. The V gene's germline CDR1 is LGHDT and CDR2 YNNKEL (reference sequence). The CDR3 loop reads CASSQGGLAGGRQETQYF. The CDR3 bases are TGTGCCAGCAGCCAAGGGGGACTAGCGGGAGGGAGACAAGAGACCCAGTACTTC.

This clone was found a few times. The gene calls are TRBV7-3 and TRBJ2-1; TRBD2 matches at 12 bases. The CDR3 loop spans 15 amino acids. Unmatched junction bases numbered 6, after V lost 4 bases and J lost 8 bases. Germline V gives CDR1 SGHTA, CDR2 FQGTGA. Written as DNA, the CDR3 is TGTGCCAGCAGCTCGACTAGCGGGAGCATGTATGAGCAGTTCTTC. It translates to CASSSTSGSMYEQFF. Full variable domain (missing parts from reference TRBV7-3 and TRBJ2-1): GAGVSQTPSNKVTEKGKYVELRCDPISGHTALYWYRQSLGQGPEFLIYFQGTGAADDSGLPNDRFFAVRPEGSVSTLKIQRTERGDSAVYLCASSSTSGSMYEQFFGPGTRLTVL.

The rearrangement links TRBV3-1 (or the pseudogene TRBV3-2) to TRBJ2-2, with 8 bases aligning to TRBD1. CDR1 and CDR2 from the germline V gene are LGHDT and YNNKEL (reference sequence). The CDR3 is 15 amino acids. Trimming at V came to 4 bases and at J to 3 bases, leaving 4 bases not matched to a gene. The CDR3 DNA reads TGTGCCAGCAGCCGGACAGGGTCGGACACCGGGGAGCTGTTTTTT. Translated: CASSRTGSDTGELFF.